The 11 T cell receptor beta chains below all came from one sample that was sequenced in a study of cytomegalovirus exposure and HLA in healthy donors. Primers for the PCR totalled 60 Vbeta and 13 Jbeta. Here immunoSEQ multiplex PCR was the method, and the copy in TCRdb shows in-frame clones only, minus some. Altogether around 150,000 clones are present, over 75% being singletons, with the ten largest covering roughly 2%. The sequenced material came from PBMCs. These receptors were obtained from a man aged 25 to 45 in good health and CMV-seronegative.

The chain recombines TRBV6-6 with TRBJ2-7; maybe TRBD1 (5 bases). CDR1 is MNHNY, CDR2 SVGAGI, per germline (reference sequence). The CDR3 is 14 amino acids. V was clipped by 6 bases and J by 3 bases, with 15 bases between them. The CDR3: CASRPGQGLYEQYF. The CDR3 DNA reads TGTGCCAGCAGGCCCGGGCAGGGTCTCTACGAGCAGTACTTC.

The CDR3 reads CASSQDWRGGDTQYF. The CDR3, as DNA: TGCGCCAGCAGCCAAGATTGGCGGGGGGGCGATACGCAGTATTTT. V is TRBV4-1 and J is TRBJ2-3; TRBD2 agrees at 9 bases. The J segment lost 6 bases and the V segment lost 0 bases, leaving 4 bases of the junction unmatched. Germline CDR1 reads MGHRA; CDR2 reads YSYEKL. The CDR3 has 15 residues.

This clone appeared a single time. This chain links TRBV28 with TRBJ1-2; D uncertain. Trimming removed 2 bases from V and 4 bases from J, with 8 bases in between. Per the germline V gene, CDR1 is MDHEN and CDR2 is SYDVKM. The CDR3 extends over 13 amino acids. The CDR3 spells CASSLVPGYGYTF. CDR3 DNA sequence: TGTGCCAGCAGTTTAGTGCCGGGCTATGGCTACACCTTC.

The V gene is TRBV5-4, the J gene TRBJ1-1; 7 bases are shared with TRBD1. V shed 4 bases and J 0 bases; nucleotides not matched to a gene: 9. CDR1 is SGHNT, CDR2 YYREEE, per germline (reference sequence). There are 16 residues in the CDR3. The CDR3 sequence: CASSVDPRGVNTEAFF. The CDR3 bases are TGTGCCAGCAGCGTAGACCCCAGGGGGGTGAACACTGAAGCTTTCTTT. The whole variable domain, filled in from reference TRBV5-4 and TRBJ1-1, reads ETGVTQSPTHLIKTRGQQVTLRCSSQSGHNTVSWYQQALGQGPQFIFQYYREEENGRGNFPPRFSGLQFPNYSSELNVNALELDDSALYLCASSVDPRGVNTEAFFGQGTRLTVV.

This clone appeared once. The chain is built from TRBV4-1 and TRBJ1-2; TRBD1 matches at 9 bases. This CDR3 region has 13 residues. Germline CDR1 reads MGHRA; CDR2 reads YSYEKL. J lost 4 bases, V lost 3 bases, and 0 bases had no gene match. CDR3 DNA: TGCGCCAGCAGCCAGACAGGGGGCTATGGCTACACCTTC. It encodes CASSQTGGYGYTF.

The chain couples TRBV5-1 to TRBJ1-1, with TRBD1 matching 8 bases. This CDR3 has 15 residues. The V gene end was trimmed by 0 bases and the J gene end by 1 base; junction bases not matched to a gene: 2. In germline, CDR1 is SGHRS, CDR2 YFSETQ. The CDR3 DNA reads as TGCGCCAGCAGCTTGGATGGACAGGGGAACACTGAAGCTTTCTTT. This translates into CASSLDGQGNTEAFF.

CDR3 nucleotides: TGCGCCAGCAGCCCCGGGACAGGGGGGGAAGCTTTCTTT. Protein: CASSPGTGGEAFF. The chain couples TRBV4-1 to TRBJ1-1, with 11 bases fitting TRBD1. V was pared by 4 bases and J by 8 bases, with 3 bases of the junction left unmatched. This CDR3 spans 13 amino acids. Germline V CDR1 and CDR2: MGHRA, YSYEKL.

The chain couples TRBV27 to TRBJ1-6; a weak D match, TRBD1 (5 bases). The CDR3 consists of 12 residues. The germline gives CDR1 MNHEY, CDR2 SMNVEV (reference sequence). V was shortened by 6 bases and J by 14 bases, with 14 bases between the two germline ends. Written as DNA, the CDR3 is TGTGCCAGCAGCTTCGGGGGAAAAACCCTCCACTTT. It codes for CASSFGGKTLHF.

The chain employs TRBV10-1 and TRBJ2-3; TRBD2 is a possible D gene (5 bases). V was cut by 4 bases and J by 2 bases, with 7 bases left in between. Germline CDR1 and CDR2: WNHNN and SYGVQD (reference sequence). The CDR3 sequence is 13 residues long. CDR3 sequence (DNA): TGCGCCAGCAGTGGGACTTCCACAGATACGCAGTATTTT. This encodes CASSGTSTDTQYF.

V usage is TRBV2 and J usage is TRBJ1-5; D not resolved. CDR1 and CDR2 (germline): SNHLY, FYNNEI. V gave up 5 bases and J gave up 0 bases, with 11 bases separating them. The CDR3 has 15 residues. The CDR3 DNA is TGTGCCAGCAGTTCAATAGAAATTAGCAATCAGCCCCAGCATTTT. Amino acids: CASSSIEISNQPQHF. Filled out from reference TRBV2 and TRBJ1-5, the complete variable domain reads EPEVTQTPSHQVTQMGQEVILRCVPISNHLYFYWYRQILGQKVEFLVSFYNNEISEKSEIFDDQFSVERPDGSNFTLKIRSTKLEDSAMYFCASSSIEISNQPQHFGDGTRLSIL.

CDR3 bases: TGTGCCAGCAGCCAAGATGGAACAGGGGGGCGATTCAACATTCAGTACTTC. It encodes CASSQDGTGGRFNIQYF. This rearrangement joins TRBV4-2 to TRBJ2-4, with 8 bases lining up with TRBD1. Looked up from germline, CDR1 is LGHNA and CDR2 is YNFKEQ. Losses at the gene ends were 0 bases for V and 7 bases for J; bases not matched to a gene: 11. The CDR3 length is 17 residues.